The T cell receptor (beta chain) described here comes from a study of blood T cell repertoires in COVID-19. Study information: The United States, Italy and Spain supplied acute and convalescent COVID-19 samples. T cells, B-cell-depleted T cells, or PBMCs provided the cDNA or gDNA that served as material.

The CDR3 has 15 amino acids. CDR1 and CDR2 from the germline V gene are KGHDR and SFDVKD. V was clipped by 5 bases and J by 2 bases; unmatched bases: 7. Those enrolled in Seattle joined during active infection and were followed longitudinally afterward. In its sample, this clone was seen many times. Authors' methods: From reference gene primer amplification, estimates of nucleated cell counts were derived. Method: immunoSEQ multiplex PCR; TCRdb's copy keeps in-frame clones and lacks some. That table furnishes V, J and clone size, whereas the DNA furnished D and trimming. The table includes 150,000 to 200,000 clones, roughly 90% detected once.

The chain carries TRBV24-1 and TRBJ1-2; TRBD1 agrees at 7 bases. Sequenced sample: peripheral blood. The clonotype originates from a woman in her fifties or sixties with COVID-19, enrolled during active disease. CDR3 amino acids: CATSGGQESNYGYTF. The CDR3 DNA reads TGTGCCACCAGTGGAGGACAGGAGAGCAACTATGGCTACACCTTC.